The rows below give T cell receptor beta chains drawn from one sample of a study of cytomegalovirus exposure and HLA in healthy donors. Sequencing was performed with immunoSEQ multiplex PCR; in TCRdb, only in-frame clones are kept and a portion is missing. The sample shows about 170,000 clones, 65% to 75% of them seen only once. Material for sequencing was PBMCs. The receptors stem from a girl aged 5-17 years in good health and CMV-seronegative. Each CDR3 is given with its conserved first and last residue. D genes are given only for firm matches. Not every row has a clone size; where given, it reads once, few, many or a size class.

TRBD2	20	TRBV11-3	-	TRBJ2-1	TGTGCCAGCAGTCAATATCACCTAGCGGGGGGGCTGGAGTGGCACAATGAGCAGTTCTTC	CASSQYHLAGGLEWHNEQFF
-	15	TRBV7-9	few	TRBJ1-5	TGTGCCAGCAGCTTAGCAGGGGTTAGCAATCAGCCCCAGCATTTT	CASSLAGVSNQPQHF
-	13	TRBV29-1	-	TRBJ1-2	TGCAGCGTTCGGGGGATGTTAACTAGTGGCTACACCTTC	CSVRGMLTSGYTF
-	14	TRBV9	few	TRBJ1-1	TGTGCCAGCAGCGTAGGTCGGGGGGGCACTGAAGCTTTCTTT	CASSVGRGGTEAFF
-	13	TRBV13	few	TRBJ2-5	TGTGCCAGCAGCTTAGGACTCCCTGGGACCCAGTACTTC	CASSLGLPGTQYF
-	12	TRBV6-5	-	TRBJ2-2	TGTGCCACCCATTCGAACACCGGGGAGCTGTTTTTT	CATHSNTGELFF
-	13	TRBV6-1	-	TRBJ2-7	TGTGCCAGCAGTGCACAGGGGGGGGTAGAGCAGTACTTC	CASSAQGGVEQYF
TRBD1	14	TRBV6-1	-	TRBJ1-4	TGTGCCAGCAGCCTCGGGACAGGGGATGAAAAACTGTTTTTT	CASSLGTGDEKLFF
-	14	TRBV6-5	-	TRBJ1-4	TGTGCCAGCAGTCAGGGCCAAACTAATGAAAAACTGTTTTTT	CASSQGQTNEKLFF
-	14	TRBV6-1	few	TRBJ1-4	TGTGCCAGCAGCCGGACCCAAGAGGGTGAAAAACTGTTTTTT	CASSRTQEGEKLFF
-	9	TRBV10-3	-	TRBJ1-5	TGTGCCCCCAGGGAGCCCCAGCATTTT	CAPREPQHF
TRBD1	13	TRBV10-3	-	TRBJ1-5	TGTGCCATCAGCCCGGACAGGGATCAGCCCCAGCATTTT	CAISPDRDQPQHF
-	15	TRBV10-3	few	TRBJ1-2	TGTGCCATCAGTGCCCTACAAGACACTAACTATGGCTACACCTTC	CAISALQDTNYGYTF
-	12	TRBV7-9	-	TRBJ1-1	TGTGCCAGCGGAGGGGCCCTCACTGAAGCTTTCTTT	CASGGALTEAFF
TRBD2	16	TRBV6-4	few	TRBJ2-2	TGTGCCAGCACCAAATTAGCGGGGGCGAACACCGGGGAGCTGTTTTTT	CASTKLAGANTGELFF
-	17	TRBV5-1	-	TRBJ1-4	TGCGCCAGCAGCTCGGAAGGACTATTTGCAACTAATGAAAAACTGTTTTTT	CASSSEGLFATNEKLFF
-	16	TRBV25-1	-	TRBJ1-5	TGTGCCAGCAGTGAATCGGAACAGAGGGACAATCAGCCCCAGCATTTT	CASSESEQRDNQPQHF
TRBD1	14	TRBV5-1	few	TRBJ2-5	TGCGCCAGCAGCCCTGGGACAGCCCAAGAGACCCAGTACTTC	CASSPGTAQETQYF
-	18	TRBV21-1	-	TRBJ1-2	TGTGCCAGCAGCAAAGAGGACAGTACATTCCATGAAACCTATGGCTACACCTTC	CASSKEDSTFHETYGYTF
-	16	TRBV10-3	-	TRBJ1-2	TGTGCCATCAGTGAAGGGGGAAATCGAGCTAACTATGGCTACACCTTC	CAISEGGNRANYGYTF
TRBD1	16	TRBV15	few	TRBJ2-1	TGTGCCACCAGCAGAGCGGGGACAGGGATCGGCAATGAGCAGTTCTTC	CATSRAGTGIGNEQFF
-	13	TRBV28	-	TRBJ2-5	TGTGCCAGCAGTTCGGACAGCCAAGAGACCCAGTACTTC	CASSSDSQETQYF
TRBD1	14	TRBV29-1	few	TRBJ2-2	TGCAGCGCGGTCGGACAGGGTATCACCGGGGAGCTGTTTTTT	CSAVGQGITGELFF
-	13	TRBV19	-	TRBJ1-5	TGTGCCAGTATAGAGGGAGTCAATCAGCCCCAGCATTTT	CASIEGVNQPQHF
-	13	TRBV10-1	-	TRBJ1-5	TGCGCCAGCAGTTACGAAACCACGGGGCCCCAGCATTTT	CASSYETTGPQHF
TRBD1	14	TRBV5-1	-	TRBJ1-2	TGCGCCAGCGGGGACAGGGCGTTAGGCTATGGCTACACCTTC	CASGDRALGYGYTF
TRBD1	15	TRBV19	once	TRBJ1-2	TGTGCCAGTAGTATAGACCGACAGGGGGTATATGGCTACACCTTC	CASSIDRQGVYGYTF
TRBD1	16	TRBV27	-	TRBJ2-7	TGTGCCAGCAGTATCATACCCGGGACAGGCCCCGACGAGCAGTACTTC	CASSIIPGTGPDEQYF
-	13	TRBV5-1	-	TRBJ1-1	TGCGCCAGCAGCCCCGGAGTGAACACTGAAGCTTTCTTT	CASSPGVNTEAFF
-	13	TRBV7-9	-	TRBJ1-5	TGTGCCAGCAGCTTAGATAGTCATCAGCCCCAGCATTTT	CASSLDSHQPQHF
TRBD2	18	TRBV19	-	TRBJ2-5	TGTGCCAGTAGTCCCGGGACTAGCGGGGGGGCCTGGCGGGAGACCCAGTACTTC	CASSPGTSGGAWRETQYF
TRBD1	15	TRBV27	-	TRBJ2-3	TGTGCCAGCAAAGCCCGGGACAGGGAGGATTCTGCGCAGTATTTT	CASKARDREDSAQYF
TRBD1	14	TRBV5-1	-	TRBJ1-5	TGCGCCAGCAGCCTGACAGGGGGGAATCAGCCCCAGCATTTT	CASSLTGGNQPQHF
-	16	TRBV4-1	-	TRBJ2-2	TGCGCCAGCGGGACCGGGGCGACTACCCTCGCCGGGGGGCTGTTTTTT	CASGTGATTLAGGLFF
-	11	TRBV10-3	-	TRBJ2-2	TGTGCCATCAGTGTAGCCGGGGAGCTGTTTTTT	CAISVAGELFF
TRBD2	18	TRBV15	-	TRBJ2-3	TGTGCCACCAGCAGAGATAGGGGGCTAGCGGGGGGGAAAGATACGCAGTATTTT	CATSRDRGLAGGKDTQYF
-	14	TRBV10-3	-	TRBJ2-5	TGTGCCATCAGTGATCTGGCGGTTCAAGAGACCCAGTACTTC	CAISDLAVQETQYF
-	14	TRBV28	-	TRBJ2-4	TGTGCCAGCAGAAAGCCAGGGGATCTAAACATTCAGTACTTC	CASRKPGDLNIQYF
-	13	TRBV27	-	TRBJ1-5	TGTGCCAGCAGGCCGGCGGGTGGTCAGCCCCAGCATTTT	CASRPAGGQPQHF
-	13	TRBV9	-	TRBJ1-6	TGTGCCAGCACCGTATACGGAGAGCCACCCCTCCACTTT	CASTVYGEPPLHF
TRBD1	15	TRBV5-4	once	TRBJ1-2	TGTGCCAGCAGCCTGGGGACAGACTTTAACTATGGCTACACCTTC	CASSLGTDFNYGYTF
TRBD1	15	TRBV6-1	-	TRBJ1-6	TGTGCCAGCAGTGACGGGACAGGGAGTAATTCACCCCTCCACTTT	CASSDGTGSNSPLHF
-	15	TRBV30	-	TRBJ2-3	TGTGCCTGGAGTGCCGCGTCAGGCCCTCCAGATACGCAGTATTTT	CAWSAASGPPDTQYF
-	16	TRBV5-1	-	TRBJ1-6	TGCGCCAGCAGCATAACAGGGACTAGAGGTGACTCACCCCTCCACTTT	CASSITGTRGDSPLHF
TRBD1	15	TRBV6-1	-	TRBJ1-2	TGTGCCAGCAGTGAAAAGAGGGGGCCTAACTATGGCTACACCTTC	CASSEKRGPNYGYTF
TRBD1	16	TRBV19	once	TRBJ1-5	TGTGCCAGTAGTACCCTACCCGGCCAGGGGGATCAGCCCCAGCATTTT	CASSTLPGQGDQPQHF
-	14	TRBV29-1	-	TRBJ2-7	TGCAGCGCCACAAGGACAGAGAGTCCTACGGAGCAGTACTTC	CSATRTESPTEQYF
-	14	TRBV9	-	TRBJ1-5	TGTGCCAGCAGCGTAGGGGGGCGGGGGCAGCCCCAGCATTTT	CASSVGGRGQPQHF
-	14	TRBV18	-	TRBJ1-4	TGTGCCAGCTCACGTGAAGCACTTAATGAAAAACTGTTTTTT	CASSREALNEKLFF
TRBD1	13	TRBV5-1	-	TRBJ1-1	TGCGCCAGCACCTGGACAGGGGCCACTGAAGCTTTCTTT	CASTWTGATEAFF
TRBD1	15	TRBV5-1	-	TRBJ1-6	TGCGCCAGCACCTCCGGACAGGGGAATAATTCACCCCTCCACTTT	CASTSGQGNNSPLHF
-	14	TRBV10-3	-	TRBJ2-7	TGTGCCATCAGTGGGGGACTCCTGGACTACGAGCAGTACTTC	CAISGGLLDYEQYF
-	14	TRBV29-1	-	TRBJ2-3	TGCAGCGTTGAAGGTCGGCAGGGGATAGATACGCAGTATTTT	CSVEGRQGIDTQYF